Presented here are 29 T cell receptor beta chains from one specimen sequenced in a study of T cell changes during pregnancy in multiple sclerosis. Sequencing was performed with immunoSEQ multiplex PCR; in TCRdb, only in-frame clones are kept and a portion is missing. This sample has around 65,000 clones, with approximately 86% found just once. The source material was peripheral blood, sampled in the first trimester of pregnancy. The receptors derive from a female donor with multiple sclerosis, enrolled in a pregnancy study.

This chain uses TRBV5-1 with TRBJ1-2; 7 bases map to TRBD1. Germline-derived CDR1 and CDR2 are SGHRS and YFSETQ. Losses at the gene ends were 1 base for V and 8 bases for J; bases not matched to a gene: 8. The CDR3 has 14 residues. The CDR3: CASSLPSGGYGYTF. The CDR3 DNA sequence: TGCGCCAGCAGCTTGCCTTCAGGGGGTTACGGCTACACCTTC. Supplemented by reference TRBV5-1 and TRBJ1-2, the full variable domain reads KAGVTQTPRYLIKTRGQQVTLSCSPISGHRSVSWYQQTPGQGLQFLFEYFSETQRNKGNFPGRFSGRQFSNSRSEMNVSTLELGDSALYLCASSLPSGGYGYTFGSGTRLTVV.

This sequence joins TRBV30 and TRBJ1-2; D remains ambiguous. Germline-derived CDR1 and CDR2 are GTSNPN and SVGIG (reference sequence). The CDR3 is 14 amino acids. Deletions cut 6 bases from V and 2 bases from J, with 16 bases between. The CDR3 here is CACPPRAENYGYTF. The CDR3 coding sequence is TGTGCCTGCCCCCCGAGAGCGGAGAACTATGGCTACACCTTC.

V and J are TRBV7-2 and TRBJ1-1; 10 bases are shared with TRBD1. The V segment lost 5 bases and the J segment 5 bases; nucleotides outside the gene matches: 5. The length of the CDR3 is 14 residues. Germline V gives CDR1 SGHTA, CDR2 FQGNSA. The CDR3 nucleotides are TGTGCCAGCAGCGCGGGACAGGGGCGAACTGAAGCTTTCTTT. It encodes CASSAGQGRTEAFF.

V usage is TRBV7-2 and J usage is TRBJ2-6; D is ambiguous. The CDR3 spans 13 residues. Looked up from germline, CDR1 is SGHTA and CDR2 is FQGNSA. Trimming removed 5 bases at V and 11 bases at J, with 13 bases between. The CDR3 nucleotides read TGTGCCAGCAGCCAAAATATTATAGACGTCCTGACTTTC. It specifies CASSQNIIDVLTF.

The chain employs TRBV30 and TRBJ2-7; D is possibly TRBD2 (5 bases). V was trimmed by 1 base and J by 2 bases, leaving 9 bases between them. The germline gives CDR1 GTSNPN, CDR2 SVGIG (reference sequence). CDR3 length equals 13 residues. CDR3 DNA sequence: TGTGCCTGGAGTGCCGGGATTACCTACGAGCAGTACTTC. Residues: CAWSAGITYEQYF. The full variable domain, completed using reference TRBV30 and TRBJ2-7, is SQTIHQWPATLVQPVGSPLSLECTVEGTSNPNLYWYRQAAGRGLQLLFYSVGIGQISSEVPQNLSASRPQDRQFILSSKKLLLSDSGFYLCAWSAGITYEQYFGPGTRLTVT.

The chain carries TRBV4-1 and TRBJ2-1, with 11 nucleotides matching TRBD2. The germline CDR1 and CDR2 sequences are MGHRA and YSYEKL. This CDR3 has 17 amino acids. Trimming at V came to 3 bases and at J to 9 bases, leaving 13 bases not matched to a gene. The CDR3 loop is CASSQAILAGVFVEQFF. In DNA form, the CDR3 reads TGCGCCAGCAGCCAGGCTATACTAGCGGGAGTGTTTGTTGAGCAGTTCTTC.

The V call is TRBV19, the J call TRBJ1-1, with D possibly matching TRBD1 (5 bases). There are 15 residues in the CDR3. Germline values: CDR1 LNHDA, CDR2 SQIVND (reference sequence). Trimming took off 7 bases at V and 1 base at J, with 16 bases between the two ends. CDR3 coding DNA: TGTGCCAGTACAGAACCCCTCGGACAGAACACTGAAGCTTTCTTT. This encodes CASTEPLGQNTEAFF.

This clone came up once. This rearrangement joins TRBV4-1 to TRBJ2-3; weak D call: TRBD1 (5 bases). This CDR3 comprises 13 residues. V was cut by 8 bases and J by 0 bases, with 9 bases left in between. Germline V gives CDR1 MGHRA, CDR2 YSYEKL. CDR3 bases: TGCGCCAGCCGCGGACAAAGCACAGATACGCAGTATTTT. Translated: CASRGQSTDTQYF.

The rearrangement joins TRBV19 to TRBJ1-5, with D hard to call. This CDR3 spans 13 amino acids. V lost 7 bases, J lost 2 bases, and 9 bases lay in between. Germline V gene lookup returns CDR1 LNHDA and CDR2 SQIVND (reference sequence). CDR3 sequence (DNA): TGTGCCAGTAAGAGCGGCGGCAATCAGCCCCAGCATTTT. Amino acid sequence: CASKSGGNQPQHF.

This chain joins TRBV6-1 and TRBJ1-3, with D unresolved. Germline V gives CDR1 MNHNS, CDR2 SASEGT. This CDR3 is built from 14 residues. V was cut by 1 base and J by 4 bases, with 8 bases left in between. CDR3 sequence: CASSEGWAGNTIYF. CDR3 DNA: TGTGCCAGCAGTGAAGGATGGGCGGGAAACACCATATATTTT.

V is TRBV13 and J is TRBJ2-2; D gene ambiguous. The CDR3 runs 14 residues. Trimming cost V 1 base and J 2 bases, with 5 bases left between them. The germline CDR1 and CDR2 sequences are PRHDT and FYEKMQ (reference sequence). The CDR3 loop reads CASSLAVNTGELFF. In nucleotides, the CDR3 is TGTGCCAGCAGCTTAGCGGTCAACACCGGGGAGCTGTTTTTT.

J is TRBJ2-7 and V is TRBV7-9, with D unresolved. This CDR3 spans 13 amino acids. V dropped 0 bases and J dropped 3 bases, with 6 bases sitting between them. CDR1 is SEHNR, CDR2 FQNEAQ, per germline (reference sequence). In nucleotides, the CDR3 is TGTGCCAGCAGCTTAGCTAGCCTCTACGAGCAGTACTTC. It is translated as CASSLASLYEQYF.

The V call is TRBV29-1, the J call TRBJ2-2; D perhaps matches TRBD2 (6 bases). The germline V gene encodes CDR1 SQVTM and CDR2 ANQGSEA. The V end was cut by 2 bases, the J end by 2 bases, with 15 bases between. There are 16 residues in the CDR3. The CDR3 DNA follows: TGCAGCGTTGAACCTTCGGTAGCGGCTAACACCGGGGAGCTGTTTTTT. Its protein product is CSVEPSVAANTGELFF.

This chain joins TRBV4-1 and TRBJ1-5; D unresolved. Trimming cost V 2 bases and J 1 base, with 21 bases left between them. The V gene's germline CDR1 is MGHRA and CDR2 YSYEKL. The CDR3 has 19 amino acids. The CDR3 loop reads CASSQRGETVLRSNQPQHF. The CDR3 bases are TGCGCCAGCAGCCAACGAGGAGAGACTGTTTTGCGGAGCAATCAGCCCCAGCATTTT.

The chain carries TRBV9 and TRBJ1-5; TRBD1 agrees at 7 bases. The V gene's germline CDR1 is SGDLS and CDR2 YYNGEE. The CDR3 covers 14 residues. Unmatched junction bases numbered 4, after V lost 4 bases and J lost 3 bases. CDR3 sequence reads: CASSQGQDNQPQHF. In nucleotides, the CDR3 is TGTGCCAGCAGCCAAGGACAGGACAATCAGCCCCAGCATTTT.

The chain carries TRBV18 and TRBJ2-1; possible D gene TRBD2, 7 bases. The CDR3 is 17 residues long. V lost 0 bases and J lost 5, with 17 bases in between. Germline values: CDR1 KGHSH, CDR2 LQKENI. The CDR3 bases are TGTGCCAGCTCACCACCGGGGGGGGCTAGCGGAAACAATGAGCAGTTCTTC. Protein sequence: CASSPPGGASGNNEQFF.

The chain employs TRBV5-4 and TRBJ1-4; possibly TRBD1 for D (5 bases). This CDR3 has 14 residues. The V end was cut by 3 bases, the J end by 6 bases, with 12 bases between. In germline, CDR1 is SGHNT, CDR2 YYREEE (reference sequence). In DNA, the CDR3 is TGTGCCAGCAGCTCTCAGGGATCGCATGAAAAACTGTTTTTT. It is translated as CASSSQGSHEKLFF.

The rearrangement links TRBV28 to TRBJ1-2; 8 positions match TRBD1. Germline CDR1 MDHEN, CDR2 SYDVKM. The CDR3 is made up of 16 amino acids. The V and J ends lost 8 bases and 2 bases, in that order; junction bases with no gene match: 13. The CDR3 reads CASDTGGAWLNYGYTF. As DNA, the CDR3 is TGTGCCAGCGATACAGGGGGGGCTTGGTTGAACTATGGCTACACCTTC.

J is TRBJ2-3 and V is TRBV6-1; 8 bases are a match to TRBD2. The germline gives CDR1 MNHNS, CDR2 SASEGT. The trim removed 2 bases at V and 3 bases at J, leaving 4 bases unmatched. The CDR3 covers 15 residues. The CDR3 bases are TGTGCCAGCAGTGAAAGGGCTAGCGGGACAGATACGCAGTATTTT. This sequence encodes CASSERASGTDTQYF.

V gene TRBV12-5 combines with J gene TRBJ2-1; 13 bases agree with TRBD2. CDR3 length: 19 amino acids. After removal of 1 base from V and 2 bases from J, the junction contained 8 bases not matched to a gene. CDR1 and CDR2 from the germline V gene are LGHNT and FRNRAP. In DNA form, the CDR3 reads TGTGCTAGTGGTTTGGGACCCGGGACTAGCGGGGTTACCTACAATGAGCAGTTCTTC. Amino acids: CASGLGPGTSGVTYNEQFF.

The gene calls are TRBV7-6 and TRBJ2-7, with 9 nucleotides matching TRBD1. The CDR3 consists of 16 residues. Germline assignment: CDR1 SGHVS and CDR2 FNYEAQ. With 5 bases clipped from V and 6 bases from J, the junction kept 14 bases outside the gene matches. The CDR3 nucleotides are TGTGCCAGCAGCCCCAGCCACGGGACAGGGATGCCCGAGCAGTACTTC. Its translation is CASSPSHGTGMPEQYF.

The chain combines TRBV30 with TRBJ2-7; weak D call: TRBD1 (6 bases). This CDR3 is built from 14 residues. V shed 1 base and J shed 4 bases, with 14 bases lying between them. Germline lookup yields CDR1 GTSNPN and CDR2 SVGIG (reference sequence). The DNA for the CDR3 is TGTGCCTGGAGTGCAGGACAGAAGCTATACGAGCAGTACTTC. Translated: CAWSAGQKLYEQYF.

CDR3 in amino acids: CASSEFGLAGTTDTQYF. CDR3 sequence (DNA): TGCGCCAGCAGTGAGTTCGGACTAGCGGGCACCACAGATACGCAGTATTTT. The chain uses TRBV10-1 and TRBJ2-3; 11 nucleotides align to TRBD2. Germline CDR1 WNHNN, CDR2 SYGVQD (reference sequence). The V segment lost 1 base and the J segment 2 bases; nucleotides outside the gene matches: 5. There are 17 residues in the CDR3.

The rearrangement links TRBV7-9 to TRBJ1-3; D unclear. Trimming stripped 4 bases from V and 0 bases from J, with 13 bases between. The V gene's germline CDR1 is SEHNR and CDR2 FQNEAQ (reference sequence). The CDR3 covers 16 residues. This CDR3 is CASSSHPLSSGNTIYF. CDR3 DNA sequence: TGTGCCAGCAGCTCTCACCCCCTGAGCTCTGGAAACACCATATATTTT.

The J gene is TRBJ2-1, the V gene TRBV5-4; the match to TRBD1 covers 8 bases. With 5 bases clipped from V and 1 base from J, the junction kept 5 bases outside the gene matches. The CDR3 is 15 residues long. Germline V lookup: CDR1 SGHNT, CDR2 YYREEE (reference sequence). The CDR3 spells CASRPRTGSYNEQFF. Written as DNA, the CDR3 is TGTGCCAGCAGACCACGGACAGGGTCCTACAATGAGCAGTTCTTC.

V is TRBV2 and J is TRBJ2-3; 7 bases are a match to TRBD2. The CDR3 runs 13 residues. Losses at the gene ends were 7 bases for V and 3 bases for J; bases not matched to a gene: 4. Per the germline V gene, CDR1 is SNHLY and CDR2 is FYNNEI. The CDR3 DNA sequence: TGTGCCAGCAAGGCGGGAGCAACAGATACGCAGTATTTT. Residues: CASKAGATDTQYF.

The chain recombines TRBV7-9 with TRBJ2-3, with a weak D call TRBD2 (5 bases). Between the trimmed V and J ends, which lost 1 base and 5 bases, there was a span of 7 bases. Germline V gene lookup returns CDR1 SEHNR and CDR2 FQNEAQ (reference sequence). This CDR3 has 13 amino acids. The CDR3 reads CASSLDEGDTQYF. DNA of the CDR3: TGTGCCAGCAGCTTAGACGAGGGAGATACGCAGTATTTT.

The CDR3 sequence: CASSFLPGQEPYEQYF. The CDR3 nucleotides are TGTGCCAGCAGTTTCTTGCCGGGACAGGAGCCCTACGAGCAGTACTTC. The chain links TRBV6-6 to TRBJ2-7, with TRBD1 matching over 8 bases. V was pared by 4 bases and J by 2 bases, with 10 bases of the junction left unmatched. The V gene's germline CDR1 is MNHNY and CDR2 SVGAGI (reference sequence). CDR3 size: 16 residues.

The V gene is TRBV7-9, the J gene TRBJ2-1; possibly TRBD1 for D (6 bases). This CDR3 is 16 amino acids long. The V and J ends lost 2 bases and 2 bases respectively, with 13 bases between them. Germline loops: CDR1 SEHNR, CDR2 FQNEAQ (reference sequence). CDR3 in DNA: TGTGCCAGCAGCTTACTCTCAGGGGCCACCTACAATGAGCAGTTCTTC. Translation gives CASSLLSGATYNEQFF.